The source of this T cell receptor beta chain is a study of regulatory T cells in long-lasting Graves disease. Trimming took 0 bases from V and 8 from J, leaving 14 bases between them. Germline CDR1 and CDR2: SGHRS and YFSETQ. The CDR3 extends over 15 amino acids. The study, taken as a whole, reports: Segments TRBV28, TRBJ1-2 and TRBJ2-5 showed preferential usage in persistent disease.

This clonotype was picked up many times. Its antigen is still unknown. Time point of the sample: newly diagnosed GD, antithyroid drugs for less than 3 months. The TCR library was prepared using RNA isolated from PBMCs. Building the TCR beta libraries relied on iRepertoire HTBI primers, and CDR3 regions underwent Arm-PCR. MiXCR, applied by TCRdb to the multiplex PCR reads, yields one record per CDR3 protein. The table has a few hundred thousand distinct CDR3 sequences, 15% to 20% seen once. The sample was also reused in another study, on T cells in Graves' hyperthyroidism and ophthalmopathy. Per that paper: The hyperthyroidism was newly diagnosed and had lasted under 2 months; the patients were aged 18 to 65.

The sequence was collected from a woman between 18 and 29 years old with Graves disease. The chain is built from TRBV5-1 and TRBJ1-4; D is perhaps TRBD1 (5 bases). Here the sequenced sample was peripheral blood mononuclear cells (PBMCs), taken at new diagnosis, from a patient treated with antithyroid drugs. The CDR3 reads CASSLAAQGQEKLFF. The CDR3, as DNA: TGCGCCAGCAGCTTGGCCGCGCAGGGTCAGGAAAAACTGTTTTTT.